The 23 T cell receptor beta chains below were found in one sample sequenced in a study of early T cells in non-severe SARS-CoV-2 infection (dated by TCRdb to about 2021). The library was obtained by 5' RACE. The data were produced on a NextSeq 500. TCRdb reworked the public reads: Q25 trimming with fastp, MiXCR clone assembly, productive beta chains retained. Entries are consolidated by CDR3 protein sequence, retaining the most common genes and DNA. The sample table records tens of thousands of distinct CDR3 sequences; 4.5% of these occur just once. The top ten hold less than 8.5% of the sample. What was sequenced was whole blood. Every receptor here comes from an adult who was a healthcare worker with PCR-confirmed SARS-CoV-2 infection or an uninfected control (not recorded which).

This clonotype was detected ten times or more. The chain joins TRBV7-9 to TRBJ1-6; D may be TRBD1 (6 bases). Germline CDR1 SEHNR, CDR2 FQNEAQ (reference sequence). The germline V and J ends were trimmed by 5 bases and 5 bases, with 13 bases remaining between them. The CDR3 contains 15 residues. The CDR3 protein is CASSQNRADNSPLHF. The CDR3 DNA reads TGTGCCAGCAGCCAAAACAGGGCGGATAATTCACCCCTCCACTTT.

This clonotype was seen ten or more times. The chain employs TRBV18 and TRBJ2-3, with unresolved D. Trimming took off 2 bases at V and 5 bases at J, with 14 bases between the two ends. CDR1 and CDR2 (germline): KGHSH, LQKENI. The CDR3 is 15 residues long. The CDR3 here is CASSPTQPAGDTQYF. The CDR3 coding sequence is TGTGCCAGCTCACCAACTCAACCTGCCGGAGATACGCAGTATTTT.

This clonotype appeared many times. V usage is TRBV9 and J usage is TRBJ2-7; 9 positions match TRBD1. The germline V gene encodes CDR1 SGDLS and CDR2 YYNGEE. This CDR3 comprises 14 residues. V dropped 1 base and J dropped 6; count of bases not matched to a gene: 5. CDR3 bases: TGTGCCAGCAGCGTACGGACAGGGGACAGCGAGCAGTACTTC. It specifies CASSVRTGDSEQYF.

The chain joins TRBV18 to TRBJ2-7; 8 nucleotides align to TRBD2. The V gene end was trimmed by 4 bases and the J gene end by 2 bases; junction bases not matched to a gene: 4. Per the germline V gene, CDR1 is KGHSH and CDR2 is LQKENI. The length of the CDR3 is 14 residues. This CDR3 reads CASSQGLVTYEQYF. CDR3 DNA: TGTGCCAGCTCACAGGGACTAGTCACCTACGAGCAGTACTTC. Based on the CDR3 plus reference TRBV18 and TRBJ2-7, the full variable domain is NAGVMQNPRHLVRRRGQEARLRCSPMKGHSHVYWYRQLPEEGLKFMVYLQKENIIDESGMPKERFSAEFPKEGPSILRIQQVVRGDSAAYFCASSQGLVTYEQYFGPGTRLTVT.

This clonotype is medium-sized (0.01 to 0.1%) within its sample. The chain employs TRBV30 and TRBJ2-5; D possibly corresponds to TRBD2 (6 bases). The germline gives CDR1 GTSNPN, CDR2 SVGIG (reference sequence). The V end was cut by 0 bases, the J end by 5 bases, with 13 bases between. The CDR3 is made up of 14 amino acids. The DNA for the CDR3 is TGTGCCTGGAGTGTACGAACCGGGGGTGAGACCCAGTACTTC. Translation: CAWSVRTGGETQYF.

This clonotype came up many times. The chain employs TRBV28 and TRBJ1-1, with D maybe TRBD1 (5 bases). This CDR3 is 15 amino acids long. V was trimmed by 6 bases and J by 9 bases, leaving 23 bases between them. CDR1 is MDHEN and CDR2 is SYDVKM in the germline V gene. The CDR3 DNA is TGTGCCAGCAGAGGACTCGCCGGGGCCCAAGACAAAGCTTTCTTT. It specifies CASRGLAGAQDKAFF.

This clonotype has ten or more counts. The rearrangement joins TRBV4-1 to TRBJ1-3; possibly TRBD1 for D (5 bases). The CDR3 runs 16 residues. Trimming shortened V by 1 base and J by 0 bases, and 10 bases separated the two germline ends. Germline V gene lookup returns CDR1 MGHRA and CDR2 YSYEKL. The CDR3 bases are TGCGCCAGCAGCCAAGTTGACAGCCCCTCTGGAAACACCATATATTTT. Protein: CASSQVDSPSGNTIYF.

The rearrangement joins TRBV18 to TRBJ1-6; D gene uncertain. CDR1 is KGHSH, CDR2 LQKENI, per germline. V lost 5 bases and J 4 bases, leaving 9 bases between the germline ends. This CDR3 contains 14 residues. CDR3 protein: CASSSQSYNSPLHF. In DNA, the CDR3 is TGTGCCAGCTCAAGTCAGAGTTATAATTCACCCCTCCACTTT.

This clonotype was counted ten times or more. The chain carries TRBV7-2 and TRBJ1-1; D is unclear. The CDR3 has 14 amino acids. Germline CDR1 SGHTA, CDR2 FQGNSA. V was trimmed by 3 bases and J by 1 base, leaving 9 bases between them. The CDR3 spells CASSFSRGNTEAFF. The CDR3 coding sequence is TGTGCCAGCAGCTTTAGTCGGGGGAACACTGAAGCTTTCTTT.

The chain uses TRBV7-2 and TRBJ2-5, with 10 positions matching TRBD2. The germline gives CDR1 SGHTA, CDR2 FQGNSA. This CDR3 is 14 amino acids long. V shed 5 bases, J shed 3 bases, and the junction held 3 bases outside the gene matches. The CDR3 loop reads CASSRLAGEETQYF. The CDR3 region has the DNA TGTGCCAGCAGCCGTCTAGCGGGGGAAGAGACCCAGTACTTC. Drawing the rest from reference TRBV7-2 and TRBJ2-5, the complete variable domain is GAGVSQSPSNKVTEKGKDVELRCDPISGHTALYWYRQSLGQGLEFLIYFQGNSAPDKSGLPSDRFSAERTGGSVSTLTIQRTQQEDSAVYLCASSRLAGEETQYFGPGTRLLVL.

Ten or more counts support this clonotype. The CDR3 protein is CASGLGTDPGEQYF. The CDR3 DNA reads as TGTGCTAGTGGTTTAGGGACGGACCCCGGCGAGCAGTACTTC. V gene TRBV12-5 combines with J gene TRBJ2-7; D may be TRBD1 or TRBD2 (5 bases each). The CDR3 has 14 residues. Germline V gives CDR1 LGHNT, CDR2 FRNRAP. V was cut by 3 bases and J by 6 bases, with 15 bases left in between.

There are many counts of this clonotype. The gene calls are TRBV24-1 and TRBJ2-4; D is perhaps TRBD1 or TRBD2 (6 bases each). V was trimmed by 4 bases and J by 2 bases, leaving 17 bases between them. This CDR3 is 17 amino acids long. Germline V gives CDR1 KGHDR, CDR2 SFDVKD. In DNA form, the CDR3 reads TGTGCCACCAGTGACCCCCGAGGGGGGCTGTCCAAAAACATTCAGTACTTC. It translates to CATSDPRGGLSKNIQYF.

The sample holds many counts of this clonotype. The chain carries TRBV18 and TRBJ2-7; TRBD2 matches 7 bases. The CDR3 covers 13 residues. CDR1 KGHSH and CDR2 LQKENI come from the germline V gene. The J segment lost 5 bases and the V segment lost 3 bases, leaving 4 bases of the junction unmatched. The CDR3 sequence: CASSPAGGNEQYF. The CDR3 DNA follows: TGTGCCAGCTCACCCGCCGGGGGGAACGAGCAGTACTTC.

This clonotype has ten or more counts. This chain connects TRBV15 to TRBJ2-3, with a weak D call TRBD2 (5 bases). Germline loops: CDR1 LNHNV, CDR2 YYDKDF (reference sequence). This CDR3 comprises 17 residues. Deletions cut 2 bases from V and 5 bases from J, with 20 bases between. CDR3 in DNA: TGTGCCACCAGCAGACTGCCATGGGCCTCGGCGGGAGATACGCAGTATTTT. Protein product: CATSRLPWASAGDTQYF.

This clonotype was observed a handful of times. V gene TRBV7-9 combines with J gene TRBJ1-1, with a weak D call TRBD1 (6 bases). The germline V gene encodes CDR1 SEHNR and CDR2 FQNEAQ (reference sequence). The V and J ends lost 5 bases and 2 bases respectively, with 12 bases between them. The CDR3 contains 14 residues. The CDR3 loop reads CASSQTTGNTEAFF. Here the CDR3 DNA reads TGTGCCAGCAGCCAAACGACAGGAAACACTGAAGCTTTCTTT.

This clonotype has ten or more counts. The rearrangement links TRBV7-2 to TRBJ1-2; perhaps TRBD1 as D (5 bases). Germline loops: CDR1 SGHTA, CDR2 FQGNSA. CDR3 length: 16 amino acids. V lost 2 bases to trimming and J lost 8 bases, with 21 bases between them. The CDR3 nucleotides are TGTGCCAGCAGCTTAAATCCGCCGCCCGGGACGGGAGGCTACACCTTC. This sequence encodes CASSLNPPPGTGGYTF. The full variable domain, in which reference TRBV7-2 and TRBJ1-2 provide the parts outside the CDR3, is GAGVSQSPSNKVTEKGKDVELRCDPISGHTALYWYRQSLGQGLEFLIYFQGNSAPDKSGLPSDRFSAERTGGSVSTLTIQRTQQEDSAVYLCASSLNPPPGTGGYTFGSGTRLTVV.

This clonotype came up many times. V and J are TRBV4-3 and TRBJ1-1; TRBD1 might be the D (6 bases). V lost 1 base, J lost 5 bases, and 11 bases lay in between. CDR1 LGHNA and CDR2 YSLEER come from the germline V gene. The CDR3 contains 14 residues. The CDR3 nucleotides are TGCGCCAGCAGCCAAGTAACAGGGCAAACTGAAGCTTTCTTT. Translated: CASSQVTGQTEAFF.

This clonotype was detected many times. The V and J genes are TRBV27 and TRBJ1-2; no definite D call. CDR1 is MNHEY, CDR2 SMNVEV, per germline (reference sequence). This CDR3 is 15 amino acids long. Deletions cut 2 bases from V and 0 bases from J, with 10 bases between. The CDR3 DNA sequence: TGTGCCAGCAGTTTAGGGGTACAGACTAACTATGGCTACACCTTC. Protein sequence: CASSLGVQTNYGYTF.

The chain combines TRBV15 with TRBJ2-1; D possibly corresponds to TRBD1 (5 bases). With 0 bases removed from V and 0 bases from J, the gap between germline ends came to 6 bases. Germline V gene lookup returns CDR1 LNHNV and CDR2 YYDKDF (reference sequence). The CDR3 has 15 residues. For the CDR3, the DNA is TGTGCCACCAGCAGAGATCAGGGCTCCTACAATGAGCAGTTCTTC. Amino acids: CATSRDQGSYNEQFF. Together with reference TRBV15 and TRBJ2-1, the CDR3 gives the full variable domain: DAMVIQNPRYQVTQFGKPVTLSCSQTLNHNVMYWYQQKSSQAPKLLFHYYDKDFNNEADTPDNFQSRRPNTSFCFLDIRSPGLGDTAMYLCATSRDQGSYNEQFFGPGTRLTVL.

The chain has TRBV5-1 and TRBJ2-2, with unresolved D. Deletions cut 0 bases from V and 3 bases from J, with 9 bases between. Germline V gene sequence: CDR1 SGHRS, CDR2 YFSETQ. This CDR3 spans 15 amino acids. For the CDR3, the DNA is TGCGCCAGCAGCTTGGGCCTACGGCACACCGGGGAGCTGTTTTTT. It translates to CASSLGLRHTGELFF.

This clonotype was seen many times. The V gene is TRBV29-1, the J gene TRBJ2-3; 8 positions agree with TRBD1. V gave up 3 bases and J gave up 6 bases; unmatched junction bases: 8. This CDR3 contains 14 residues. In germline, CDR1 is SQVTM, CDR2 ANQGSEA. The CDR3 here is CSVDSGQGDDTQYF. In DNA form, the CDR3 reads TGCAGCGTTGATTCCGGACAGGGTGACGATACGCAGTATTTT.

The chain recombines TRBV14 with TRBJ2-7; D possibly matches TRBD1 or TRBD2 (6 bases each). The CDR3 loop spans 14 amino acids. Germline V CDR1 and CDR2: SGHDN, FVKESK. The V end lost 2 bases, the J end lost 4 bases, and 12 bases lay between the germline ends. As DNA, the CDR3 is TGTGCCAGCAGCCAATTTACAGGGAGGTACGAGCAGTACTTC. Translated, it gives CASSQFTGRYEQYF.

This clonotype was observed at least ten times. This chain joins TRBV29-1 and TRBJ2-7; D might be TRBD2 (6 bases). Germline-derived CDR1 and CDR2 are SQVTM and ANQGSEA. CDR3 size: 14 residues. With 6 bases removed from V and 5 bases from J, the gap between germline ends came to 20 bases. As DNA, the CDR3 is TGCAGCGTCGCTCCGGGACTCCTCGGCAACGAGCAGTACTTC. It is translated as CSVAPGLLGNEQYF.